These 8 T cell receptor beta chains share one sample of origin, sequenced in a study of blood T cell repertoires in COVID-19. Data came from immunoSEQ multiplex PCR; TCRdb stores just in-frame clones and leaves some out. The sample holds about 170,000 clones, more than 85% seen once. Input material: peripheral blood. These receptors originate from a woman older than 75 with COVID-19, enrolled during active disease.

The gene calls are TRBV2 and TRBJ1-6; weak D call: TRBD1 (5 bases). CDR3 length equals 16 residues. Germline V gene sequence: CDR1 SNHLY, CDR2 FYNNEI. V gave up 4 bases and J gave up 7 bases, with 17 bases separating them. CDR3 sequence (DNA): TGTGCCAGCAGTGGATCGTTGGGGCCGAGAAATTCACCCCTCCACTTT. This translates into CASSGSLGPRNSPLHF.

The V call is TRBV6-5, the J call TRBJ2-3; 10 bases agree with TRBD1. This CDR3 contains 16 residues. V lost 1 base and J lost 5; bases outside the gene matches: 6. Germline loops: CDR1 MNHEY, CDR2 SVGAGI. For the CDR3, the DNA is TGTGCCAGCAGTTACTTCGGGACAGGGGCTGGAGATACGCAGTATTTT. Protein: CASSYFGTGAGDTQYF.

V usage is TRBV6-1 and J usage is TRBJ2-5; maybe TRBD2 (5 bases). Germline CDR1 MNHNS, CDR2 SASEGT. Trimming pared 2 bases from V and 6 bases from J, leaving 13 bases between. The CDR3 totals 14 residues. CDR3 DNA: TGTGCCAGCAGTGAACTGACGGGAAGACAGACCCAGTACTTC. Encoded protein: CASSELTGRQTQYF.

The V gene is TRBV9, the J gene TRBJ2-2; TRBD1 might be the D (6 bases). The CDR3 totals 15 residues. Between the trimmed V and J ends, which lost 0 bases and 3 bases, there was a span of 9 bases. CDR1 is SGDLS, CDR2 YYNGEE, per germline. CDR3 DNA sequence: TGTGCCAGCAGCGTAGGGGGGCAGGACACCGGGGAGCTGTTTTTT. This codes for CASSVGGQDTGELFF.

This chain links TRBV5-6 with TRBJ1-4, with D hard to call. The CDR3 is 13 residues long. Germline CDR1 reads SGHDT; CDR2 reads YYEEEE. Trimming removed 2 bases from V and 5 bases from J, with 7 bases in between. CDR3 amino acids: CASSFSRNEKLFF. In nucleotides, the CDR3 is TGTGCCAGCAGCTTCTCTAGGAATGAAAAACTGTTTTTT.

The CDR3 coding sequence is TGTGCCAGCAGTTACACCTCGGTGGGGACAGGGGTTGTGGCGTCCTACAATGAGCAGTTCTTC. This encodes CASSYTSVGTGVVASYNEQFF. The chain is built from TRBV6-2 or TRBV6-3 and TRBJ2-1; 10 bases align to TRBD1. The trim removed 2 bases at V and 1 base at J, leaving 17 bases unmatched. Germline values: CDR1 MNHEY, CDR2 SVGEGT. CDR3 length equals 21 residues.

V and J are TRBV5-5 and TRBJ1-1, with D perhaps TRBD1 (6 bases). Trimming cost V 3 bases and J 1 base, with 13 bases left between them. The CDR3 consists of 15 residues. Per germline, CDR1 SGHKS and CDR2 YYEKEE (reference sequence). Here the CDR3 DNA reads TGTGCCAGCAGCTACATACAGGGAAGGAACACTGAAGCTTTCTTT. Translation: CASSYIQGRNTEAFF.

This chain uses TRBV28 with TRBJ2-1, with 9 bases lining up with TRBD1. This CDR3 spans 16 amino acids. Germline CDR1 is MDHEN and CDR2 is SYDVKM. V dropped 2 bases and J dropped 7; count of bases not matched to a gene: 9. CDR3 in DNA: TGTGCCAGCAGTTTAATTGGGACAGGGAATGCTAATGAGCAGTTCTTC. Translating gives CASSLIGTGNANEQFF.